This is a list of T cell receptor beta chains from one sample in a study of blood T cell repertoires in COVID-19. The repertoire was sequenced with immunoSEQ multiplex PCR; TCRdb's copy has only in-frame clones and lacks some. The sample lists about 64,000 clones; more than 80% were seen once. The sequenced sample was peripheral blood. The receptors here all came from a woman older than 75 with active COVID-19. Both conserved end residues are part of each CDR3. Each record gives: J gene, V gene, CDR3 protein.

TRBJ2-7 | TRBV11-2 | CASSLGGQFGGEQYF
TRBJ2-7 | TRBV18 | CASSAQTSGGPSYEQYF
TRBJ1-5 | TRBV4-1 | CASSQTGTAGNQPQHF
TRBJ2-1 | TRBV6-5 | CASSPGTSGARTLFF
TRBJ1-2 | TRBV28 | CASKGRGANYGYTF
TRBJ1-5 | TRBV21-1 | CASRGGPLRDRGGNQPQHF
TRBJ1-6 | TRBV25-1 | CASSRSGGLIGSPLHF
TRBJ2-5 | TRBV5-1 | CASRPQTGEGETQYF
TRBJ2-2 | TRBV9 | CASRPPEGGELFF
TRBJ2-1 | TRBV3-1/TRBV3-2 | CASSQDLAINEQFF
TRBJ2-3 | TRBV23-1 | CASSHPGRLAGTDTQYF
TRBJ1-2 | TRBV2 | CASSESGKMDGYTF
TRBJ2-1 | TRBV29-1 | CSVEAMLAAYNEQFF
TRBJ2-3 | TRBV6-4 | CASGEGHTDTQYF
TRBJ1-1 | TRBV19 | CASSAGTTATEAFF
TRBJ2-3 | TRBV18 | CASSRGTGESDTQYF
TRBJ1-6 | TRBV6-5 | CASSGGSPLHF
TRBJ2-6 | TRBV4-2 | CASSQEMAGAGLGANVLTF
TRBJ2-3 | TRBV27 | CASSLWQSDTQYF
TRBJ2-5 | TRBV3-1/TRBV3-2 | CASSQNPGQETQYF
TRBJ2-2 | TRBV5-1 | CASSLAAYRGSTDTGELFF
TRBJ1-6 | TRBV5-1 | CASSFENSPLHF
TRBJ2-3 | TRBV24-1 | CATRDTKDTQYF
TRBJ2-7 | TRBV5-4 | CASSLEVASYEQYF
TRBJ2-2 | TRBV7-7 | CASSEPGQAGGELFF
TRBJ1-2 | TRBV6-5 | CASRWGQQGPYGYTF
TRBJ2-5 | TRBV5-1 | CASSTQSGGAETQYF
TRBJ1-6 | TRBV6-2/TRBV6-3 | CASSYSRGLNSPLHF
TRBJ2-3 | TRBV28 | CASSSGGSWVGDTQYF
TRBJ2-1 | TRBV9 | CASSARTGSPNEQFF
TRBJ2-7 | TRBV6-6 | CASSSGGNSYEQYF
TRBJ2-7 | TRBV7-9 | CASSLYSGTDPYEQYF
TRBJ2-4 | TRBV4-1 | CASSQEVIRGQYF
TRBJ2-7 | TRBV7-2 | CASSRGLAASYEQYF
TRBJ2-4 | TRBV3-1/TRBV3-2 | CASSQETVAKNIQYF
TRBJ1-4 | TRBV28 | CASSPVEGARLFF
TRBJ1-5 | TRBV5-5 | CASSSGQVGNQPQHF
TRBJ1-5 | TRBV27 | CASSPQRGGLLISNQPQHF
TRBJ1-3 | TRBV2 | CASSSGTGNTIYF
TRBJ2-2 | TRBV5-4 | CASSASGEVGGELFF
TRBJ1-2 | TRBV28 | CASSPDLQGATMNYGYTF
TRBJ2-3 | TRBV7-6 | CASSLFSVGADTQYF
TRBJ2-7 | TRBV6-5 | CASSLFKGAFGYEQYF
TRBJ2-3 | TRBV5-1 | CASSLTTGTSGTDTQYF
TRBJ1-1 | TRBV7-9 | CASSQATLTEAFF
TRBJ2-1 | TRBV2 | CASSELASGVNNEQFF
TRBJ2-7 | TRBV4-2 | CASRPHRDAYEQYF
TRBJ2-2 | TRBV7-9 | CASSLRTGGAAGELFF
TRBJ1-3 | TRBV4-2 | CASSQDPRQGSNTIYF
TRBJ2-3 | TRBV18 | CASSPKDRGTDTQYF
TRBJ2-5 | TRBV7-6 | CASSHMTSGSVETQYF
TRBJ1-5 | TRBV15 | CATSLSRDSDYSNQPQHF
TRBJ2-7 | TRBV6-2/TRBV6-3 | CASSIPSTGTAYEQYF
TRBJ2-7 | TRBV6-5 | CASNGGSSYEQYF
TRBJ1-6 | TRBV20-1 | CSASSQGGSPLHF